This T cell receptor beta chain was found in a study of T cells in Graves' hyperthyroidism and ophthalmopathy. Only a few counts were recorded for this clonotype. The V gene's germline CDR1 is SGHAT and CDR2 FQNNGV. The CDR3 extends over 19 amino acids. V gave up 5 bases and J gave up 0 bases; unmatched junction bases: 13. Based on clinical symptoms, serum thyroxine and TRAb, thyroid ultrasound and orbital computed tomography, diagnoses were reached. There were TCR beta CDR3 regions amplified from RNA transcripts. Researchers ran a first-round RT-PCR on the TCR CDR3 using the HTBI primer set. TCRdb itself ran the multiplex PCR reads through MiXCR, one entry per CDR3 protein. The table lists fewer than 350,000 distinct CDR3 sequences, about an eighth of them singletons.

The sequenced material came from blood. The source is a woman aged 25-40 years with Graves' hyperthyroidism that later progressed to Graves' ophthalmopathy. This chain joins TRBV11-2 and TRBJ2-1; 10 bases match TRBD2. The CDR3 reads CASSPRLAGVSSSYNEQFF. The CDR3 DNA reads TGTGCCAGCAGCCCCCGCCTAGCGGGAGTTTCCAGCTCCTACAATGAGCAGTTCTTC. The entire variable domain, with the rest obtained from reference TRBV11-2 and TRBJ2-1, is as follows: EAGVAQSPRYKIIEKRQSVAFWCNPISGHATLYWYQQILGQGPKLLIQFQNNGVVDDSQLPKDRFSAERLKGVDSTLKIQPAKLEDSAVYLCASSPRLAGVSSSYNEQFFGPGTRLTVL.